The 2 T cell receptor beta chains given below trace back to one sample, sequenced in a study of cytomegalovirus exposure and HLA in healthy donors. Primers for the PCR totalled 60 Vbeta and 13 Jbeta. Clones were read by immunoSEQ multiplex PCR, and TCRdb kept only the in-frame ones, dropping some. There are about 94,000 clones in the sample; 81% occur only once, and about 9.4% lies in the top ten. Sequencing input: PBMCs. These TCRs come from a human donor in good health.

This chain links TRBV4-2 with TRBJ1-6; no firm D call. Germline CDR1 LGHNA, CDR2 YNFKEQ. Trimming stripped 4 bases from V and 5 bases from J, with 15 bases between. The CDR3 spans 16 residues. The CDR3: CASSPTGGANNSPLHF. The CDR3 DNA is TGTGCCAGCAGCCCCACCGGCGGTGCTAATAATTCACCCCTCCACTTT.

This clone has just a few counts. The chain combines TRBV4-1 with TRBJ1-1; TRBD1 agrees at 7 bases. Germline V gene sequence: CDR1 MGHRA, CDR2 YSYEKL. V was clipped by 6 bases and J by 0 bases; unmatched bases: 10. The CDR3 totals 16 residues. The CDR3 bases are TGCGCCAGCAGTCGCTTGACAGGGCCCATGAACACTGAAGCTTTCTTT. It specifies CASSRLTGPMNTEAFF.